This T cell receptor (beta chain) was sequenced in a study of OX40 agonist ivuxolimab in advanced cancers. Study summary: Six ivuxolimab dose levels, 0.01 to 10 mg/kg, were given intravenously every 2 weeks.

The table came from immunoSEQ multiplex PCR; TCRdb's copy has only in-frame clones and leaves some out. Of 65,000 to 90,000 clones detected, 92% appear once; the ten largest clones hold under 10%. This CDR3 has 12 amino acids. The germline CDR1 and CDR2 sequences are MNHNY and SVGAGI (reference sequence). V dropped 4 bases and J dropped 3 bases, with 7 bases sitting between them. This clonotype originated in an adult with an advanced solid tumor such as melanoma, head and neck, liver or kidney cancer. Sequenced material: CD4+ or CD8+ T cells sorted from blood, taken in a trial of the OX40 agonist ivuxolimab. The chain links TRBV6-6 to TRBJ2-7; D gene ambiguous. CDR3: CASSSGLYEQYF. The CDR3 DNA reads as TGTGCCAGCAGTTCCGGTCTCTACGAGCAGTACTTC.